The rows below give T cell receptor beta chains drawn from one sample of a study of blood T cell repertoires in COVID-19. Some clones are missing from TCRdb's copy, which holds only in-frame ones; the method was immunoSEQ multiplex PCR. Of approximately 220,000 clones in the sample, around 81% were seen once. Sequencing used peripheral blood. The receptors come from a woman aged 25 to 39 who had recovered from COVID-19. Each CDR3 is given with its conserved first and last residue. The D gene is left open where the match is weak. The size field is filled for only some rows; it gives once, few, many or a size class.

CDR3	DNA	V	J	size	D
CASSPNNNEQFF	TGTGCCAGCTCACCGAACAACAATGAGCAGTTCTTC	TRBV18	TRBJ2-1	.	.
CASSLASAGGTDTQYF	TGCGCCAGCAGCTTGGCCAGCGCGGGAGGCACAGATACGCAGTATTTT	TRBV5-1	TRBJ2-3	.	TRBD2
CASSRTSNSYNEQFF	TGTGCCAGCAGCAGGACTAGCAACTCCTACAATGAGCAGTTCTTC	TRBV2	TRBJ2-1	.	TRBD2
CARQLAGKGDTQYF	TGTGCGAGGCAACTAGCGGGAAAAGGAGATACGCAGTATTTT	TRBV6-5	TRBJ2-3	.	TRBD2
CAAGLGGQETQYF	TGTGCCGCCGGCCTGGGAGGCCAAGAGACCCAGTACTTC	TRBV5-3	TRBJ2-5	once	.
CASSSSVTNTGELFF	TGTGCCAGCAGCTCCTCGGTGACGAACACCGGGGAGCTGTTTTTT	TRBV7-9	TRBJ2-2	.	.
CASSSGQENTEAFF	TGTGCCAGCAGCTCCGGACAGGAGAACACTGAAGCTTTCTTT	TRBV7-9	TRBJ1-1	once	TRBD1
CASSVIHRGHTEAFF	TGTGCCAGCAGCGTAATCCACAGGGGCCACACTGAAGCTTTCTTT	TRBV9	TRBJ1-1	.	TRBD1
CASSLDGGETEAFF	TGTGCCAGCAGCTTAGATGGGGGGGAGACTGAAGCTTTCTTT	TRBV7-9	TRBJ1-1	.	.
CASRRGGGSGNTIYF	TGTGCCAGCAGGCGCGGGGGGGGCAGTGGAAACACCATATATTTT	TRBV28	TRBJ1-3	few	.
CASSPDRGREQYF	TGTGCCAGCAGCCCTGACAGGGGGCGAGAGCAGTACTTC	TRBV11-2	TRBJ2-7	.	TRBD1
CASSVTADRDHGYTF	TGTGCCAGCTCAGTAACCGCAGACAGGGACCATGGCTACACCTTC	TRBV18	TRBJ1-2	once	TRBD1
CASSAVAGPQETQYF	TGTGCCAGCAGTGCGGTAGCGGGGCCTCAAGAGACCCAGTACTTC	TRBV2	TRBJ2-5	.	TRBD2
CASSPGLAGGAYADTQYF	TGTGCCAGCAGCCCCGGACTAGCGGGAGGGGCTTACGCAGATACGCAGTATTTT	TRBV6-2/TRBV6-3	TRBJ2-3	.	TRBD2
CASSQVLSGGRETQYF	TGCGCCAGCAGCCAAGTACTCTCAGGGGGCCGAGAGACCCAGTACTTC	TRBV4-1	TRBJ2-5	.	TRBD1
CASSVAADSGYTF	TGTGCCAGCAGCGTAGCGGCAGACAGTGGCTACACCTTC	TRBV9	TRBJ1-2	few	.
CAWSVLTGETQYF	TGTGCCTGGAGTGTACTTACAGGAGAGACCCAGTACTTC	TRBV30	TRBJ2-5	.	.
CASSQDVRRGQGELFF	TGTGCCAGCAGCCAAGATGTCCGCAGGGGGCAGGGGGAGCTGTTTTTT	TRBV3-1/TRBV3-2	TRBJ2-2	.	TRBD1
CASRSFPKETQYF	TGTGCCAGTAGGTCCTTTCCTAAAGAGACCCAGTACTTC	TRBV19	TRBJ2-5	.	.
CASSLSSPREGPADTQYF	TGTGCCAGCAGCTTGTCCTCGCCGCGGGAGGGCCCCGCAGATACGCAGTATTTT	TRBV5-6	TRBJ2-3	.	TRBD2
CASSIIGQGNSPLHF	TGTGCCAGTAGTATTATCGGACAGGGTAATTCACCCCTCCACTTT	TRBV19	TRBJ1-6	.	TRBD1
CASSSFGRRNEQYF	TGTGCCAGCAGTTCTTTCGGGCGGAGGAACGAGCAGTACTTC	TRBV28	TRBJ2-7	.	.
CASSFSGRGQPQHF	TGTGCCAGCAGCTTTTCAGGGAGGGGTCAGCCCCAGCATTTT	TRBV7-9	TRBJ1-5	few	.
CASTLWGKGAGLSEQYF	TGTGCCAGCACCTTATGGGGTAAAGGAGCGGGATTAAGCGAGCAGTACTTC	TRBV28	TRBJ2-7	.	TRBD2
CASSRDRSSGEQYF	TGTGCCAGCAGCCGCGACAGATCTTCGGGCGAGCAGTACTTC	TRBV11-1	TRBJ2-7	once	.
CASSLVQGGTEAFF	TGTGCCAGCAGCTTAGTCCAGGGAGGGACTGAAGCTTTCTTT	TRBV7-3	TRBJ1-1	.	.
CASSLIFHQGGNTEAFF	TGTGCCAGCAGCTTAATTTTCCACCAGGGGGGGAACACTGAAGCTTTCTTT	TRBV11-2	TRBJ1-1	once	TRBD1
CATLGLAVDEQYF	TGTGCCACCCTCGGACTAGCGGTCGACGAGCAGTACTTC	TRBV28	TRBJ2-7	.	TRBD2
CASSGGQLNQPQHF	TGTGCCAGTAGTGGGGGACAATTAAATCAGCCCCAGCATTTT	TRBV19	TRBJ1-5	.	.